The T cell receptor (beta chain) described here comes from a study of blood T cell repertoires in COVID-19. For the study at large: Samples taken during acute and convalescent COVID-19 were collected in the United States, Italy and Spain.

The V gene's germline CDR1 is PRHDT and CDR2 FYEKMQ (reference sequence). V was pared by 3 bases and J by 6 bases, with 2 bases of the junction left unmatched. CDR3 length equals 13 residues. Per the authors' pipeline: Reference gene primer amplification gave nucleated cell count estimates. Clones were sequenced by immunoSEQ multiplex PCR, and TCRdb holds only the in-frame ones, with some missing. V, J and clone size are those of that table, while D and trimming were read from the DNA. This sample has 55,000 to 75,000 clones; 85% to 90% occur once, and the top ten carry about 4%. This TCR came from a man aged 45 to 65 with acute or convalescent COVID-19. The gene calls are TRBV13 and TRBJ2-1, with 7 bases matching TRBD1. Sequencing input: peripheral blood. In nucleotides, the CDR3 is TGTGCCAGCAGCTTGACAGGGTTCAATGAGCAGTTCTTC. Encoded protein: CASSLTGFNEQFF.